A selection of T cell receptor beta chains follows, all from one sample in a study of blood T cell repertoires in COVID-19. The protocol was immunoSEQ multiplex PCR, while the TCRdb copy is restricted to in-frame clones and leaves out a portion. Of 200,000 to 250,000 clones in the sample, 80% to 95% were seen once. Sequenced: peripheral blood. All receptors derive from a man aged 55 to 70 with COVID-19, enrolled during active disease. The CDR3 runs from the conserved cysteine through the conserved F or W. D genes are given only for firm matches. Clone size is not always given. Where it is, it says once, few, many or a class for expanded clones.

>TRBJ2-7|TRBD2|TRBV3-1/TRBV3-2|few
TGTGCCAGCAGCCAAGCGGGAGGGCTGTACGAGCAGTACTTC
CASSQAGGLYEQYF
>TRBJ2-3|.|TRBV14|.
TGTGCCAGCAGCCAAGTAGCGATAACAGATACGCAGTATTTT
CASSQVAITDTQYF
>TRBJ1-2|.|TRBV3-1/TRBV3-2|.
TGTGCCAGCAGCCAAACAGGGTCCCTAACCCACACCTATGGCTACACCTTC
CASSQTGSLTHTYGYTF
>TRBJ1-1|TRBD1|TRBV4-3|.
TGCGCCAGCAGCCAAGCACAGGGGGCCCAGAACACTGAAGCTTTCTTT
CASSQAQGAQNTEAFF
>TRBJ1-1|.|TRBV12-2|.
TGTGCAAGTCGCTTAGCGCACAGGGTGAACACTGAAGCTTTCTTT
CASRLAHRVNTEAFF
>TRBJ2-1|TRBD2|TRBV5-5|few
TGTGCCAGCAGCGTACGGACTAGCCGTAGCTCCTACAATGAGCAGTTCTTC
CASSVRTSRSSYNEQFF
>TRBJ1-1|TRBD1|TRBV12-5|.
TGTGCTAGTGGTTTTTTGCAGACAGGGGATTACACTGAAGCTTTCTTT
CASGFLQTGDYTEAFF
>TRBJ2-1|TRBD2|TRBV10-1|.
TGCGCCAGCATTGATGCGGGAGGGTTCTTC
CASIDAGGFF
>TRBJ2-6|.|TRBV18|.
TGTGCCAGCTCATCAGGGTCTGGGGCCAACGTCCTGACTTTC
CASSSGSGANVLTF
>TRBJ2-1|TRBD2|TRBV29-1|.
TGCAGCGGTTGGACTAGCGGATACAATGAGCAGTTCTTC
CSGWTSGYNEQFF
>TRBJ2-7|.|TRBV7-6|once
TGTGCCAGCAGCTTAGCCAGGACTGAAAAGGGGGACGAGCAGTACTTC
CASSLARTEKGDEQYF
>TRBJ2-7|.|TRBV6-6|.
TGTGCCAGCAGGAATCCCGGGTTTAGGGGCGAGCAGTACTTC
CASRNPGFRGEQYF
>TRBJ2-7|.|TRBV7-2|few
TGTGCCAGCAGCCCAGACGGGGGGCGCGCCTACGAGCAGTACTTC
CASSPDGGRAYEQYF
>TRBJ2-2|TRBD1|TRBV5-1|.
TGCGCCAGCAGCTTGGGGACAGGGGACACCGGGGAGCTGTTTTTT
CASSLGTGDTGELFF
>TRBJ1-2|.|TRBV19|.
TGTGCCAGTAGTATTACTGGGGGCGCGGATGGCTACACCTTC
CASSITGGADGYTF
>TRBJ2-1|.|TRBV4-1|.
TGCGCCAGCAGCCAAGACGCAGGATTTTATGGGAATGAGCAGTTCTTC
CASSQDAGFYGNEQFF
>TRBJ2-6|.|TRBV19|.
TGTGCCAGTAGTGAGGTGGGTTCTGGGGCCAACGTCCTGACTTTC
CASSEVGSGANVLTF
>TRBJ2-1|.|TRBV21-1|.
TGTGCCAGCAGCAAAACCGGACTAGCGGGAGGTCTCAATGAGCAGTTCTTC
CASSKTGLAGGLNEQFF
>TRBJ2-1|.|TRBV6-5|.
TGTGCCAGCATGGGCGGGGCTCGTAATGAGCAGTTCTTC
CASMGGARNEQFF
>TRBJ2-5|.|TRBV6-5|.
TGTGCCAGCGGGCAGGGTCGGTGGGAGACCCAGTACTTC
CASGQGRWETQYF